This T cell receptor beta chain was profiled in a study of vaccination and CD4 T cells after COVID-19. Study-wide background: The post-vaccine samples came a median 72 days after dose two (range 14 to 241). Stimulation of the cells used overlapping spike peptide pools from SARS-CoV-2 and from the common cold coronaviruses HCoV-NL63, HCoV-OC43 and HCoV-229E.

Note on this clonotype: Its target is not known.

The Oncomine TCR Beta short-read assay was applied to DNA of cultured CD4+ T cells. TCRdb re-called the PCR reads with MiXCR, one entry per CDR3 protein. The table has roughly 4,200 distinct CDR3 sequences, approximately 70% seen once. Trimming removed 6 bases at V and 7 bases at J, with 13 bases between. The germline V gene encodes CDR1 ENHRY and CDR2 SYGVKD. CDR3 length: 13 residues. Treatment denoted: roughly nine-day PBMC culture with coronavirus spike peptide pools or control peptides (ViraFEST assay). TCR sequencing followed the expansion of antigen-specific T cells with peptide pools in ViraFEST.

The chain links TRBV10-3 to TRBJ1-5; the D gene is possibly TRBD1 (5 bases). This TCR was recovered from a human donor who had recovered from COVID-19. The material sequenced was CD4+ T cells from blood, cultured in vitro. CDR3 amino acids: CAISAREEQPQHF. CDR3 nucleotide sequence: TGTGCCATCAGCGCCAGGGAGGAACAGCCCCAGCATTTT.